This TCR beta chain was identified in a study of early T cells in non-severe SARS-CoV-2 infection. The wider study: From unsorted whole blood, bulk RNA was sequenced, and the chains remained unpaired. Notes on the study in general: In VDJdb matching, anti-spike CD8 responses were favored while private and CD4 specificities went missing.

Each cDNA molecule carried a unique molecular identifier. TCRdb reprocessed the 5' RACE reads with MiXCR, giving one entry per CDR3 protein. The data hold more than 45,000 distinct CDR3 sequences, with around an eighth observed a single time. Comments on this clonotype: Its target is not known.

The sample comprised whole blood. The receptor comes from an adult who was a healthcare worker with PCR-confirmed SARS-CoV-2 infection or an uninfected control (not recorded which).

CDR3 DNA: TGTGCCAGCAGCCAAGAAGTGCGGGACCAAGAGACCCAGTACTTC. Its protein product is CASSQEVRDQETQYF. The J gene is TRBJ2-5, the V gene TRBV4-2; TRBD2 might be the D (5 bases). The CDR3 totals 15 residues. Germline loops: CDR1 LGHNA, CDR2 YNFKEQ. The V gene lost 0 bases and the J gene lost 0 bases, with 8 bases spanning the gap.